This TCR beta chain appears in the sequencing data of a study of beta chain features in type 1 diabetes. All of the isolated RNA was reverse transcribed, so expressed TCRB transcripts were sequenced. TCRdb keeps only in-frame clones here, not all; method: immunoSEQ multiplex PCR. The sample carries 900,000 or so clones, roughly a sixth recorded once. Per donor, one heparinised blood draw averaged roughly 120 mL. There are a few counts of this clone. The sequenced material came from naive CD4+ T cells from blood. The source of this sequence is a woman under 30 in good health.

The CDR3, as DNA: TGTGCCAGCAGCTCGGGACAGTTCACCGGGGAGCTGTTTTTT. This encodes CASSSGQFTGELFF. This chain connects TRBV7-9 to TRBJ2-2, with 7 bases identical to TRBD1. This CDR3 has 14 residues. Germline CDR1 reads SEHNR; CDR2 reads FQNEAQ (reference sequence). The J segment lost 4 bases and the V segment lost 4 bases, leaving 3 bases of the junction unmatched.